This TCR beta chain was sequenced during a study of response to subunit inactivated influenza vaccine. Study results and limitations: New T cells are recruited in small numbers by each seasonal influenza vaccination, according to the authors' suggestion.

The table lists this clonotype with a few counts. Antigen specificity is unknown. TCRdb independently ran MiXCR on the RT-PCR reads; one entry per CDR3 protein. The sample lists some 520,000 distinct CDR3 sequences, approximately 15% seen once, with less than 4% in the top ten. CDR3 size: 15 residues. V shed 5 bases, J shed 2 bases, and the junction held 8 bases outside the gene matches. Germline lookup yields CDR1 SGHDT and CDR2 YYEEEE. The source of this sequence is a man aged 50 to 69 who received an inactivated influenza vaccine. The sequencing here drew on CD4+ T cells sorted from PBMCs, taken roughly 24 months after vaccination. V is TRBV5-6 and J is TRBJ2-5, with 8 bases aligning to TRBD1. CDR3 sequence reads: CASREGQGGQETQYF. CDR3 sequence (DNA): TGTGCCAGCAGGGAAGGACAGGGAGGACAAGAGACCCAGTACTTC.